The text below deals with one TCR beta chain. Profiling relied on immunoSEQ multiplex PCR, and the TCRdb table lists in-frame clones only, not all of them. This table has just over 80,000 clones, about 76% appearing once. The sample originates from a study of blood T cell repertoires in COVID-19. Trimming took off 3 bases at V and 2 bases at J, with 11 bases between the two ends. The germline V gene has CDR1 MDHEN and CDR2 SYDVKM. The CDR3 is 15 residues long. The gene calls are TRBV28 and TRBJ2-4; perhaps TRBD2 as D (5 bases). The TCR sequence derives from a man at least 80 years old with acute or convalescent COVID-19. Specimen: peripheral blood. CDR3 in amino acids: CASSLGERTKNIQYF. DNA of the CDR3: TGTGCCAGCAGTTTGGGAGAGAGGACCAAAAACATTCAGTACTTC.